The 19 T cell receptor beta chains reported below all come from one sample, sequenced in a study of radiotherapy plus CTLA-4 blockade in lung cancer. TCRdb keeps only in-frame clones here, not all; method: immunoSEQ multiplex PCR. The sample records tens of thousands of clones, 83% being singletons. Sequences were derived from peripheral blood, sampled from a patient treated with radiotherapy plus ipilimumab. Receptors originate from a human donor with non-small cell lung cancer who had stable disease on radiotherapy plus ipilimumab.

This clone was counted once. This rearrangement joins TRBV28 to TRBJ2-7; tentatively, D is TRBD1 (5 bases). Trimming pared 2 bases from V and 6 bases from J, leaving 17 bases between. Germline CDR1 MDHEN, CDR2 SYDVKM. CDR3 length: 15 amino acids. CDR3 coding DNA: TGTGCCAGCAGTTTAGGTGGCAGGGCTACGTCCGAGCAGTACTTC. Its protein is CASSLGGRATSEQYF.

This clone was counted only a few times. Other nucleotide sequences from this sample produce the same CDR3. The chain has TRBV6-1 and TRBJ1-2; no clear D gene. The V and J ends lost 5 bases and 2 bases respectively, with 3 bases between them. The CDR3 extends over 11 amino acids. Germline CDR1 and CDR2: MNHNS and SASEGT. In DNA form, the CDR3 reads TGTGCCAGCAGTACGAACTATGGCTACACCTTC. Its translation: CASSTNYGYTF.

There are a few counts of this clone. The CDR3 coding sequence is TGCGCCAGCAGCTTTGGGGGGGCCTATGGCTACACCTTC. This encodes CASSFGGAYGYTF. The J gene is TRBJ1-2, the V gene TRBV5-1; tentative D call: TRBD1 (6 bases). The CDR3 is made up of 13 amino acids. The V gene lost 2 bases and the J gene lost 4 bases, with 9 bases spanning the gap. Germline loops: CDR1 SGHRS, CDR2 YFSETQ.

This chain uses TRBV1 with TRBJ1-4. TRBV1 is tagged as a pseudogene. The CDR3 totals 17 residues. CDR3: CTSSQASRETEGEKLFF. Here the CDR3 DNA reads TGCACCAGCAGCCAAGCTTCCCGCGAGACGGAGGGTGAAAAACTGTTTTTT.

The chain is built from TRBV19 and TRBJ1-4; perhaps TRBD1 as D (5 bases). Per the germline V gene, CDR1 is LNHDA and CDR2 is SQIVND (reference sequence). The CDR3 contains 16 residues. Between the trimmed V and J ends, which lost 5 bases and 7 bases, there was a span of 20 bases. The CDR3 spells CASSFSQGQRVEKLFF. CDR3 sequence (DNA): TGTGCCAGTAGTTTCAGCCAGGGTCAGCGCGTTGAAAAACTGTTTTTT. Full variable domain (remainder filled in from reference TRBV19 and TRBJ1-4): DGGITQSPKYLFRKEGQNVTLSCEQNLNHDAMYWYRQDPGQGLRLIYYSQIVNDFQKGDIAEGYSVSREKKESFPLTVTSAQKNPTAFYLCASSFSQGQRVEKLFFGSGTQLSVL.

This clone has only a few counts. This chain connects TRBV4-1 to TRBJ1-2, with D perhaps TRBD1 (6 bases). This CDR3 region has 14 residues. The germline CDR1 and CDR2 sequences are MGHRA and YSYEKL. V was pared by 4 bases and J by 2 bases, with 11 bases between. The CDR3 coding sequence is TGCGCCAGCAGCCTCCAGCAGGGGAACTATGGCTACACCTTC. It encodes CASSLQQGNYGYTF.

The chain combines TRBV5-8 with TRBJ2-1; 7 nucleotides line up with TRBD2. Germline CDR1 reads SGHTS; CDR2 reads YDEGEE. J was trimmed by 5 bases and V by 2 bases; bases with no gene match: 16. The CDR3 sequence is 18 residues long. CDR3 in amino acids: CASSFGTWTSGRNNEQFF. The DNA for the CDR3 is TGTGCCAGCAGCTTTGGAACCTGGACTAGTGGGAGAAACAATGAGCAGTTCTTC.

The V call is TRBV7-2, the J call TRBJ1-3; D not resolved. Trimming took 8 bases from V and 0 from J, leaving 8 bases between them. Germline CDR1 reads SGHTA; CDR2 reads FQGNSA. The CDR3 sequence is 13 residues long. The CDR3 DNA reads as TGTGCCAGCTCTCCTAGCTCTGGAAACACCATATATTTT. This encodes CASSPSSGNTIYF.

The V and J genes are TRBV6-4 and TRBJ1-1; D unresolved. The CDR3 length is 14 residues. Germline CDR1 is MRHNA and CDR2 is SNTAGT. Trimming pared 4 bases from V and 1 base from J, leaving 10 bases between. The DNA for the CDR3 is TGTGCCAGCAGTGTTACAACGGAGAACACTGAAGCTTTCTTT. It encodes CASSVTTENTEAFF.

The V gene is TRBV6-1, the J gene TRBJ2-7; no definite D call. The assigned J gene may be wrong: the sequence end matches TRBJ2-1 better. CDR3 length equals 16 residues. In germline, CDR1 is MNHNS, CDR2 SASEGT. CDR3 nucleotides: TGTGCCAGCAGTGACGAGGCGGCTTGGGGCTACAATGAGCAGTTCTTC. Translating it yields CASSDEAAWGYNEQFF.

J is TRBJ1-5 and V is TRBV28, with D possibly TRBD1 on 5 matching bases. CDR1 MDHEN and CDR2 SYDVKM come from the germline V gene. V lost 4 bases, J lost 2 bases, and 12 bases lay in between. There are 15 residues in the CDR3. The CDR3 nucleotides read TGTGCCAGCAGTTCCCGGGGGGTGGGCAATCAGCCCCAGCATTTT. Its protein product is CASSSRGVGNQPQHF.

The chain recombines TRBV2 with TRBJ2-2, with 9 bases that match TRBD2. V was clipped by 3 bases and J by 2 bases; unmatched bases: 4. The CDR3 has 16 residues. CDR1 and CDR2 (germline): SNHLY, FYNNEI. CDR3 sequence (DNA): TGTGCCAGCAGTGACGGGACTAGCACAAACACCGGGGAGCTGTTTTTT. The encoded protein is CASSDGTSTNTGELFF. The complete variable domain, with remaining parts taken from reference TRBV2 and TRBJ2-2, reads EPEVTQTPSHQVTQMGQEVILRCVPISNHLYFYWYRQILGQKVEFLVSFYNNEISEKSEIFDDQFSVERPDGSNFTLKIRSTKLEDSAMYFCASSDGTSTNTGELFFGEGSRLTVL.

This clone was seen only once. The CDR3 sequence: CASSSPGRQETQYF. In nucleotides, the CDR3 is TGTGCCAGCAGCTCCCCGGGCAGACAAGAGACCCAGTACTTC. The chain carries TRBV7-3 and TRBJ2-5, with unresolved D. The CDR3 has 14 residues. V shed 4 bases and J shed 2 bases, with 11 bases lying between them. Per germline, CDR1 SGHTA and CDR2 FQGTGA.

This rearrangement joins TRBV5-1 to TRBJ2-1; 12 bases align to TRBD2. The V segment lost 3 bases and the J segment 4 bases; nucleotides outside the gene matches: 2. The CDR3 loop spans 15 amino acids. Per germline, CDR1 SGHRS and CDR2 YFSETQ. The CDR3 loop is CASSSGLAGYNEQFF. CDR3 DNA: TGCGCCAGCAGCTCGGGACTAGCGGGTTACAATGAGCAGTTCTTC.

The rearrangement links TRBV7-9 to TRBJ1-6; a possible D gene is TRBD1 (5 bases). V was clipped by 10 bases and J by 7 bases, with 17 bases between them. This CDR3 region has 14 residues. CDR1 and CDR2 from the germline V gene are SEHNR and FQNEAQ (reference sequence). The CDR3 reads CAIPRAGRNSPLHF. The CDR3 coding sequence is TGTGCCATCCCGCGGGCAGGGAGGAATTCACCCCTCCACTTT.

J is TRBJ2-7 and V is TRBV19; tentative D call: TRBD1 (6 bases). Germline lookup yields CDR1 LNHDA and CDR2 SQIVND (reference sequence). Trimming pared 7 bases from V and 1 base from J, leaving 26 bases between. The CDR3 length is 18 residues. Here the CDR3 reads CASTPRLSRTVSSYEQYF. The CDR3 nucleotides are TGTGCCAGTACCCCGAGACTCAGCAGGACAGTGAGTTCCTACGAGCAGTACTTC. The full variable domain, its missing parts supplied by reference TRBV19 and TRBJ2-7, is DGGITQSPKYLFRKEGQNVTLSCEQNLNHDAMYWYRQDPGQGLRLIYYSQIVNDFQKGDIAEGYSVSREKKESFPLTVTSAQKNPTAFYLCASTPRLSRTVSSYEQYFGPGTRLTVT.

This chain links TRBV7-9 with TRBJ1-1; D is possibly TRBD1 (5 bases). CDR1 is SEHNR and CDR2 is FQNEAQ in the germline V gene (reference sequence). V gave up 2 bases and J gave up 0 bases, with 10 bases separating them. There are 15 residues in the CDR3. As DNA, the CDR3 is TGTGCCAGCAGCTTACGGACACAAATGAACACTGAAGCTTTCTTT. Amino acids: CASSLRTQMNTEAFF.

The chain combines TRBV2 with TRBJ2-7, with D unclear. Trimming removed 4 bases at V and 4 bases at J, with 17 bases between. CDR1 and CDR2 from the germline V gene are SNHLY and FYNNEI. The CDR3 is 15 residues long. The CDR3, as DNA: TGTGCCAGCAGTGCTGGGGAAATTACACCTTACGAGCAGTACTTC. This encodes CASSAGEITPYEQYF. The entire variable domain, with the rest obtained from reference TRBV2 and TRBJ2-7, is as follows: EPEVTQTPSHQVTQMGQEVILRCVPISNHLYFYWYRQILGQKVEFLVSFYNNEISEKSEIFDDQFSVERPDGSNFTLKIRSTKLEDSAMYFCASSAGEITPYEQYFGPGTRLTVT.

The V call is TRBV5-1, the J call TRBJ2-1, with 14 positions matching TRBD2. The length of the CDR3 is 14 residues. CDR1 and CDR2 from the germline V gene are SGHRS and YFSETQ. Germline trimming cut 7 bases from V and 7 bases from J; bases unmatched to any gene: 4. Written as DNA, the CDR3 is TGCGCCAGCGGGACTAGCGGGGGATGGAATGAGCAGTTCTTC. Translation: CASGTSGGWNEQFF.